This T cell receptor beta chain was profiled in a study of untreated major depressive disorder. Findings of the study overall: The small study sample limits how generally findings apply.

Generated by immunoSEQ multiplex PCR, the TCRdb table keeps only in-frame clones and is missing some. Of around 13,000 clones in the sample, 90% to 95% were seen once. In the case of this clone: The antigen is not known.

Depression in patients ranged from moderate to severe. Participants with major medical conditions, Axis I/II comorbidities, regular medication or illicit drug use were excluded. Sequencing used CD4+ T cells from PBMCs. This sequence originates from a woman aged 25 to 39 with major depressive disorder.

This chain's CDR3 is CASSDNHQPQHF. The CDR3 region has the DNA TGTGCCAGCAGCGACAACCATCAGCCCCAGCATTTT. J is TRBJ1-5 and V is TRBV6-5, with D unresolved. Germline V gene sequence: CDR1 MNHEY, CDR2 SVGAGI. Trimming removed 6 bases from V and 5 bases from J, with 8 bases in between. This CDR3 spans 12 amino acids.